This T cell receptor beta chain was found in a study of blood T cell repertoires in COVID-19. The CDR3 loop spans 15 amino acids. CDR1 is MGHDK and CDR2 is SYGVNS in the germline V gene. The ends lost 2 bases at V and 0 bases at J; junction bases unmatched: 0. Sequencing used immunoSEQ multiplex PCR; TCRdb keeps in-frame clones, though not all of them. The table records under 200,000 clones, under 90% of them present only once. The sequence came from a man aged 55 to 70 with acute or convalescent COVID-19. The specimen was peripheral blood. V is TRBV25-1 and J is TRBJ2-2, with 7 bases that match TRBD1. The CDR3 region has the DNA TGTGCCAGCAGTGAACAGGGGGCGAACACCGGGGAGCTGTTTTTT. It yields the protein CASSEQGANTGELFF.